This T cell receptor beta chain was sequenced in a study of identical twins. Overall study findings and caveats: The abundant beta clonotypes from cord blood had fewer insertions, and memory repertoires had none of this. Excess sharing between twins was weaker in beta out-of-frame sequences.

The V segment lost 4 bases and the J segment 4 bases; nucleotides outside the gene matches: 7. The CDR3 has 16 residues. Germline CDR1 and CDR2: SGHKS and YYEKEE (reference sequence). Template switching, a step in the protocol, added a universal primer site, and cDNA carried unique molecular identifiers. TCRdb analysed the 5' RACE reads with MiXCR anew, one entry per CDR3 protein. This sample carries about 390,000 distinct CDR3 sequences, roughly 9% of them seen once, and the ten largest clones take 8.5% to 10%. In its sample, this clonotype was seen many times. Its antigen is not known. The material sequenced was naive T cells sorted from blood. V usage is TRBV5-5 and J usage is TRBJ2-3; 12 positions match TRBD1. This receptor was obtained from a woman between 45 and 60 years old in good health. This CDR3 reads CASSGGQGAFADTQYF. The CDR3 DNA reads TGTGCCAGCAGCGGGGGACAGGGGGCTTTCGCAGATACGCAGTATTTT.